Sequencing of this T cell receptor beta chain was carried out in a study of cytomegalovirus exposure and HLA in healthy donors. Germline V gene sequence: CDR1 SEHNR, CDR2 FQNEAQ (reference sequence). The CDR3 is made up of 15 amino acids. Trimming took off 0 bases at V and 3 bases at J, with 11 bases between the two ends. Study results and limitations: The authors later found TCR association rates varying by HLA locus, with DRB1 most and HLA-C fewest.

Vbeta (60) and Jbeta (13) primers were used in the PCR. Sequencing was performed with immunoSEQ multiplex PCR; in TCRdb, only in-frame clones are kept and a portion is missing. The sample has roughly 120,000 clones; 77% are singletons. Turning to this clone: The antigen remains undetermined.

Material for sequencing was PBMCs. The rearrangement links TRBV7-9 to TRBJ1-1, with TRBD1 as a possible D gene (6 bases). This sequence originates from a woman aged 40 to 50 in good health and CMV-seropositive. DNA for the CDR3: TGTGCCAGCAGCTTAGCAACACAGGGCTACACTGAAGCTTTCTTT. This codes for CASSLATQGYTEAFF.